This is a list of T cell receptor beta chains from one sample in a study of shared clonotypes between healthy human individuals. Profiled with immunoSEQ multiplex PCR; TCRdb holds only in-frame clones, not every one. Of around 1.4 million clones listed, approximately 98.5% are singletons. Sequencing used naive CD4+ T cells sorted from blood. The receptors derive from a man younger than 40 in good health. CDR3s include the opening cysteine and the closing phenylalanine or tryptophan. The order of the fields is V gene, J gene, D gene, clone size, CDR3 DNA, CDR3 protein. The D gene is left open where the match is weak. Not every row has a clone size; where given, it reads once, few, many or a size class.

>TRBV18|TRBJ2-7|TRBD2|NA
TGTGCCAGCTCACCGCTGAGGGAGGGCCTTGGGGAGCAGTACTTC
CASSPLREGLGEQYF
>TRBV18|TRBJ1-5|NA|NA
TGTGCCAGCTCACCCTTGGGGACTAGGGGTAATCAGCCCCAGCATTTT
CASSPLGTRGNQPQHF
>TRBV6-1|TRBJ1-1|TRBD1|NA
TGTGCCAGCAGTGAAAACAGGGGAGGAAGGAACACTGAAGCTTTCTTT
CASSENRGGRNTEAFF
>TRBV5-6|TRBJ2-1|TRBD1|NA
TGTGCCAGCAGCTTCCTAGGACAGGAAAACTACAATGAGCAGTTCTTC
CASSFLGQENYNEQFF
>TRBV30|TRBJ1-2|NA|NA
TGTGCCTGGCGCTCACGGGCAGTTCGGGGCTACACCTTC
CAWRSRAVRGYTF
>TRBV28|TRBJ1-2|TRBD1|NA
TGTGCCAGCACCAGACAGGGGGCGAGGACGAACTATGGCTACACCTTC
CASTRQGARTNYGYTF
>TRBV5-4|TRBJ2-2|NA|NA
TGTGCCAGCAGCTTGGATGGGCGGGGGAACACCGGGGAGCTGTTTTTT
CASSLDGRGNTGELFF
>TRBV5-1|TRBJ2-3|NA|NA
TGCGCCAGCAGCTTGCCCGGGAGCGGTCGCACAGATACGCAGTATTTT
CASSLPGSGRTDTQYF
>TRBV9|TRBJ2-1|NA|NA
TGTGCCAGCAGCGTAGGGGGCGGGCCTGGCGGGTACAATGAGCAGTTCTTC
CASSVGGGPGGYNEQFF
>TRBV18|TRBJ2-7|TRBD2|NA
TGTGCCAGCTCACCCTTGGGACTAGCGGGAGCCAACGAGCAGTACTTC
CASSPLGLAGANEQYF
>TRBV10-3|TRBJ2-7|NA|NA
TGTGCCATCAGCGGGGGACCGAGTACTTACGAGCAGTACTTC
CAISGGPSTYEQYF
>TRBV6-1|TRBJ1-2|NA|NA
TGTGCCAGCAGTGGCAGGGACCGCTATGGCTACACCTTC
CASSGRDRYGYTF
>TRBV7-2|TRBJ2-5|NA|NA
TGTGCCAGCAGCCAAAGAAGCGAGACCCAGTACTTC
CASSQRSETQYF
>TRBV27|TRBJ2-7|NA|NA
TGTGCCAGCAGGAGGACAGTTTTATTCTACGAGCAGTACTTC
CASRRTVLFYEQYF
>TRBV5-7|TRBJ2-3|TRBD2|NA
TGTGCCAGCAGCTTGGGCCGGGCTAGCGGAACAGATACGCAGTATTTT
CASSLGRASGTDTQYF
>TRBV6-4|TRBJ2-1|TRBD2|NA
TGTGCCAGCAGATCTAGCGGGGGGGACAATGAGCAGTTCTTC
CASRSSGGDNEQFF
>TRBV5-1|TRBJ2-7|NA|NA
TGCGCCAGCAGCTTGGTCCCTTCCTACGAGCAGTACTTC
CASSLVPSYEQYF
>TRBV5-6|TRBJ2-7|NA|NA
TGTGCCAGCAGCGTGCTTTCCTACGAGCAGTACTTC
CASSVLSYEQYF
>TRBV5-1|TRBJ1-4|NA|NA
TGCGCCAGCAGCTTGCGGCTTACGAATGAAAAACTGTTTTTT
CASSLRLTNEKLFF
>TRBV6-5|TRBJ2-7|NA|NA
TGTGCCAGCAGTCCCCGGGCCCACGAGCAGTACTTC
CASSPRAHEQYF
>TRBV7-9|TRBJ1-2|NA|once
TGTGCCAGCAGCTTAGCGGTGGAAAACTATGGCTACACCTTC
CASSLAVENYGYTF
>TRBV6-6|TRBJ2-1|TRBD2|NA
TGTGCCAGCAGCGACGGGGGGGAGCAGTTCTTC
CASSDGGEQFF
>TRBV5-1|TRBJ2-3|NA|NA
TGCGCCAGCAGCTTGTCAGGGGATGGAGATACGCAGTATTTT
CASSLSGDGDTQYF
>TRBV25-1|TRBJ2-3|TRBD2|NA
TGTGCCAGCAGTGAGGCGGGAGGGAGCACAGATACGCAGTATTTT
CASSEAGGSTDTQYF
>TRBV6-6|TRBJ2-7|NA|once
TGTGCCAGCTCCCAGCGGAGTTACGAGCAGTACTTC
CASSQRSYEQYF
>TRBV5-6|TRBJ1-2|NA|NA
TGTGCCAGCAGCTTGATCACAGAATACACCTTC
CASSLITEYTF
>TRBV5-4|TRBJ2-2|NA|NA
TGTGCCAGCAGCTTGACTGTCACCGGGGAGCTGTTTTTT
CASSLTVTGELFF
>TRBV5-1|TRBJ2-7|NA|NA
TGCGCCAGCAGCTTGGCCGGGGGACAGAACTACGAGCAGTACTTC
CASSLAGGQNYEQYF
>TRBV6-6|TRBJ1-1|TRBD1|NA
TGTGCCAGCAGTCCGACGGTGGGACAGGGGGTAACTGAAGCTTTCTTT
CASSPTVGQGVTEAFF
>TRBV5-1|TRBJ2-1|TRBD2|NA
TGCGCCAGCAGCTTAGGACTAGCGGTAGAGTACAATGAGCAGTTCTTC
CASSLGLAVEYNEQFF
>TRBV19|TRBJ1-1|NA|NA
TGTGCCAGTAGTATGATGGGTACTGAAGCTTTCTTT
CASSMMGTEAFF
>TRBV7-2|TRBJ1-1|NA|NA
TGTGCCAGCAGCCCCTCCCGGGAGAACACTGAAGCTTTCTTT
CASSPSRENTEAFF
>TRBV6-5|TRBJ1-1|NA|NA
TGTGCCAGCAGTTACCTAAGTAACACTGAAGCTTTCTTT
CASSYLSNTEAFF
>TRBV19|TRBJ2-7|TRBD2|NA
TGTGCCAGTAGGGGACTAGCGGGGGCCTACGAGCAGTACTTC
CASRGLAGAYEQYF
>TRBV6-4|TRBJ2-7|NA|NA
TGTGCCGGCCTCTCAAGAAGGGTCTACGAGCAGTACTTC
CAGLSRRVYEQYF
>TRBV28|TRBJ1-2|NA|NA
TGTGCCAGCAGGGTGACGCGGACGAACTATGGCTACACCTTC
CASRVTRTNYGYTF
>TRBV9|TRBJ2-7|TRBD2|NA
TGTGCCAGCAGCGTAGATAGCGGGAGGGTCTACGAGCAGTACTTC
CASSVDSGRVYEQYF
>TRBV6-5|TRBJ2-3|NA|NA
TGTGCCAGCAGTGGGGGCCCGACCACACATACGCAGTATTTT
CASSGGPTTHTQYF
>TRBV5-4|TRBJ2-2|NA|NA
TGTGCCAGCAGTCTAGTCGCGAACACCGGGGAGCTGTTTTTT
CASSLVANTGELFF
>TRBV10-3|TRBJ2-1|TRBD2|NA
TGTGCCGTTGGACTAGCGGAGTACAATGAGCAGTTCTTC
CAVGLAEYNEQFF
>TRBV2|TRBJ2-2|TRBD2|NA
TGTGCCAGCAGTGATGCTAGCGGCACCGGGGAGCTGTTTTTT
CASSDASGTGELFF
>TRBV5-4|TRBJ2-7|NA|NA
TGTGCCAGCAGCTTACAGGGGAGGTACGAGCAGTACTTC
CASSLQGRYEQYF
>TRBV30|TRBJ1-2|TRBD1|NA
TGTGCCTGGAGTCGGGACAGGAACTATGGCTACACCTTC
CAWSRDRNYGYTF
>TRBV21-1|TRBJ2-2|NA|NA
TGTGCCAGCAGCAAAGGGACAGGGGGCTCGAACACCGGGGAGCTGTTTTTT
CASSKGTGGSNTGELFF
>TRBV10-1|TRBJ1-5|TRBD1|NA
TGCGCCAGCAGTGAAGGGACAGGGGATTCCCAGCATTTT
CASSEGTGDSQHF
>TRBV6-5|TRBJ2-7|NA|NA
TGTGCCAGCGGCTCCAGCGAACCCTACGAGCAGTACTTC
CASGSSEPYEQYF
>TRBV5-1|TRBJ2-1|NA|NA
TGCGCCAGCAGCTTGGGACAGGTTAGAAATGAGCAGTTCTTC
CASSLGQVRNEQFF
>TRBV4-1|TRBJ1-5|TRBD1|NA
TGCGCCAGCAGCCCAACAGGGGTAGGTCAGCCCCAGCATTTT
CASSPTGVGQPQHF